This T cell receptor (beta chain) was sequenced for a study of shared clonotypes between healthy human individuals. Study-wide results and caveats: Rarefaction exposed incomplete sorted-subset sequencing despite large depth.

On this clone: Its cognate antigen is unknown.

In the authors' workflow: In the immunoSEQ data, sequences were junction-only and lacked quality scores, so filtering differed. The table came from immunoSEQ multiplex PCR; TCRdb's copy has only in-frame clones and leaves some out. Clone size and V and J calls were adopted from that table, with D and trimming inferred from the DNA. The table shows approximately 2,300,000 clones, with 92% occurring only once. Losses at the gene ends were 1 base for V and 4 bases for J; bases not matched to a gene: 8. Germline CDR1 SEHNR, CDR2 FQNEAQ (reference sequence). CDR3 length equals 16 residues. The sample comprised naive CD4+ T cells from PBMCs. The subset here: CD45RA+ positively selected. The origin of this receptor is a man younger than 35 in good health. Some clones in this sample may be carry-over from other donors' samples. The gene calls are TRBV7-9 and TRBJ1-2, with 8 positions matching TRBD1. DNA for the CDR3: TGTGCCAGCAGCTTAGGATCCCGGGACAGGATCTATGGCTACACCTTC. It yields the protein CASSLGSRDRIYGYTF.